Listed here are 8 T cell receptor beta chains from one sample, sequenced in a study of cytomegalovirus exposure and HLA in healthy donors. Produced via immunoSEQ multiplex PCR; TCRdb's table is partial and in-frame only. In the table there are about 150,000 clones, approximately 90% of which are singletons. Specimen: PBMCs. The origin of the receptors is a woman aged 25 to 39 in good health and CMV-seropositive.

The chain couples TRBV7-2 to TRBJ1-2, with 8 bases lining up with TRBD1. The CDR3 contains 15 residues. Germline V CDR1 and CDR2: SGHTA, FQGNSA. V trimming: 1 base; J trimming: 6 bases; junction bases outside the gene matches: 7. In DNA form, the CDR3 reads TGTGCCAGCAGCTTAGTGTGGACAGGGTCCCATGGCTACACCTTC. This gives the protein CASSLVWTGSHGYTF.

The chain couples TRBV2 to TRBJ2-7; possible D gene TRBD2, 6 bases. The length of the CDR3 is 14 residues. V lost 7 bases and J lost 2, with 15 bases in between. Germline CDR1 reads SNHLY; CDR2 reads FYNNEI. The CDR3: CASKIPLATYEQYF. CDR3 nucleotide sequence: TGTGCCAGCAAGATCCCCCTAGCGACCTACGAGCAGTACTTC.

This chain links TRBV5-6 with TRBJ2-3, with D maybe TRBD2 (5 bases). The CDR3 is made up of 14 amino acids. Germline V gives CDR1 SGHDT, CDR2 YYEEEE. Trimming cost V 2 bases and J 2 bases, with 9 bases left between them. The CDR3 coding sequence is TGTGCCAGCAGCTTCTCTAGCTACACAGATACGCAGTATTTT. Translating it yields CASSFSSYTDTQYF.

A remark on this clone: This same CDR3 is encoded by further DNA sequences in the sample. V gene TRBV6-5 combines with J gene TRBJ2-1, with 11 nucleotides matching TRBD2. V trimming: 6 bases; J trimming: 4 bases; junction bases outside the gene matches: 5. This CDR3 spans 15 amino acids. The germline CDR1 and CDR2 sequences are MNHEY and SVGAGI. The DNA for the CDR3 is TGTGCCAGCAGCATTCTAGCGGGGGGTTACAATGAGCAGTTCTTC. Its translation: CASSILAGGYNEQFF.

Comments on this clone: At one of its ends the junction is not consistent with the germline gene, which may arise from a read error. This CDR3 reads CASSSGQAQSTDTQYF. CDR3 sequence (DNA): TGTGCCAGCAGCTCCGGACAGGCTCAAAGCACTGATACGCAGTATTTT. The chain recombines TRBV7-8 with TRBJ2-3, with TRBD1 matching over 7 bases. The CDR3 runs to 16 residues. Germline V lookup: CDR1 SGHVS, CDR2 FQNEAQ.

The chain uses TRBV6-4 and TRBJ2-3; TRBD2 aligns across 7 bases. The CDR3 covers 13 residues. Per the germline V gene, CDR1 is MRHNA and CDR2 is SNTAGT. The CDR3 reads CDSGGGDTDTQYF. The CDR3 DNA is TGTGACTCCGGTGGGGGGGACACAGATACGCAGTATTTT.

The chain couples TRBV10-1 to TRBJ1-4; 7 nucleotides align to TRBD1. The junction had 9 bases not matched to a gene; V was cut back by 5 bases and J by 0 bases. CDR1 is WNHNN and CDR2 is SYGVQD in the germline V gene (reference sequence). The CDR3 has 17 amino acids. The CDR3 DNA sequence: TGCGCCAGCAGTTCACAGGGGCTAATTGCAACTAATGAAAAACTGTTTTTT. Translation: CASSSQGLIATNEKLFF.

CDR3 DNA sequence: TGTGCCAGCAGCTTTCCGGCAGGGAACGGCTACACCTTC. It specifies CASSFPAGNGYTF. The rearrangement links TRBV5-6 to TRBJ1-2, with a tentative D call TRBD1 (5 bases). V gave up 2 bases and J gave up 8 bases, with 13 bases separating them. CDR1 and CDR2 from the germline V gene are SGHDT and YYEEEE. The CDR3 is 13 amino acids.